The rows below give T cell receptor beta chains drawn from one sample of a study of blood T cell repertoires in COVID-19. Repertoires were generated with immunoSEQ multiplex PCR, while TCRdb's copy carries only in-frame clones and drops some. Of some 60,000 clones in the sample, roughly 79% were seen once. Sample: peripheral blood. The receptors were sampled from a woman older than 75 with active or convalescent COVID-19. Each CDR3 is given with its conserved first and last residue. A D gene is named only where the DNA matches it firmly. Size tells how often a clone was seen (once, few, many) or the class of an expanded clone, and some rows leave it out.

size: .
J: TRBJ1-1
D: .
length: 12
V: TRBV10-3
CDR3: CAISEDTTKAFF
DNA: TGTGCCATCAGTGAGGACACCACAAAAGCTTTCTTT

size: .
J: TRBJ1-5
D: .
length: 15
V: TRBV27
CDR3: CASSRGTHSNQPQHF
DNA: TGTGCCAGCAGTCGGGGGACCCATAGCAATCAGCCCCAGCATTTT

size: .
J: TRBJ2-7
D: TRBD2
length: 15
V: TRBV5-1
CDR3: CASSLAESGGTQGYF
DNA: TGCGCCAGCAGCTTGGCCGAAAGCGGGGGGACCCAAGGGTACTTC

size: .
J: TRBJ1-1
D: .
length: 13
V: TRBV2
CDR3: CASTFGRGDEAFF
DNA: TGTGCCAGCACCTTCGGCCGGGGTGATGAAGCTTTCTTT

size: .
J: TRBJ2-5
D: .
length: 14
V: TRBV27
CDR3: CASSSLGGQETQYF
DNA: TGTGCCAGCAGTTCCCTCGGGGGCCAAGAGACCCAGTACTTC

size: .
J: TRBJ1-1
D: TRBD1
length: 14
V: TRBV3-1/TRBV3-2
CDR3: CASKQGVMNTEAFF
DNA: TGTGCCAGCAAACAGGGGGTGATGAACACTGAAGCTTTCTTT

size: .
J: TRBJ2-2
D: .
length: 12
V: TRBV5-1
CDR3: CASSRRVGELFF
DNA: TGCGCCAGCAGCCGGCGGGTCGGGGAGCTGTTTTTT

size: .
J: TRBJ1-2
D: .
length: 15
V: TRBV6-5
CDR3: CASSHGGLANYGYTF
DNA: TGTGCCAGCAGCCACGGGGGGCTAGCTAACTATGGCTACACCTTC

size: .
J: TRBJ2-3
D: TRBD2
length: 15
V: TRBV19
CDR3: CASSELAGGPHTQYF
DNA: TGTGCCAGTAGCGAACTAGCGGGGGGGCCACATACGCAGTATTTT

size: once
J: TRBJ2-5
D: TRBD2
length: 14
V: TRBV27
CDR3: CASSQGLAGETQYF
DNA: TGTGCCAGCAGTCAAGGACTAGCGGGGGAGACCCAGTACTTC

size: .
J: TRBJ2-3
D: TRBD2
length: 13
V: TRBV27
CDR3: CASRPTGGYTQYF
DNA: TGTGCCAGCAGACCGACGGGGGGGTACACGCAGTATTTT

size: .
J: TRBJ2-5
D: .
length: 14
V: TRBV7-2
CDR3: CASSLARGAETQYF
DNA: TGTGCCAGCAGCTTAGCGCGAGGAGCAGAGACCCAGTACTTC

size: .
J: TRBJ2-5
D: TRBD1
length: 16
V: TRBV7-9
CDR3: CASSLGSGQGMETQYF
DNA: TGTGCCAGCAGCTTAGGATCGGGACAGGGTATGGAGACCCAGTACTTC

size: .
J: TRBJ2-3
D: .
length: 18
V: TRBV3-1/TRBV3-2
CDR3: CASSQGSWTTFEADTQYF
DNA: TGTGCCAGCAGCCAAGGAAGTTGGACTACGTTCGAGGCAGATACGCAGTATTTT

size: .
J: TRBJ1-2
D: .
length: 12
V: TRBV28
CDR3: CASTVGSYGYTF
DNA: TGTGCCAGCACTGTGGGGAGCTATGGCTACACCTTC

size: .
J: TRBJ2-5
D: TRBD2
length: 13
V: TRBV27
CDR3: CASSFPAGGTQYF
DNA: TGTGCCAGCAGTTTCCCAGCGGGGGGGACCCAGTACTTC

size: .
J: TRBJ1-1
D: TRBD1
length: 15
V: TRBV19
CDR3: CASSSTGTANTEAFF
DNA: TGTGCCAGTAGCTCAACCGGGACAGCAAACACTGAAGCTTTCTTT

size: .
J: TRBJ1-5
D: .
length: 13
V: TRBV25-1
CDR3: CASSEAGGQPQHF
DNA: TGTGCCAGCAGTGAGGCCGGAGGTCAGCCCCAGCATTTT

size: .
J: TRBJ2-3
D: .
length: 18
V: TRBV7-2
CDR3: CASSLVRTVGQGTDTQYF
DNA: TGTGCCAGCAGCTTAGTGAGGACAGTCGGTCAAGGCACAGATACGCAGTATTTT

size: .
J: TRBJ2-7
D: .
length: 13
V: TRBV7-2
CDR3: CASSLATVGEQYF
DNA: TGTGCCAGCAGCCTGGCCACAGTTGGGGAGCAGTACTTC

size: .
J: TRBJ1-1
D: TRBD1
length: 14
V: TRBV5-6
CDR3: CASRPHTGGTEAFF
DNA: TGTGCCAGCAGACCACACACAGGGGGCACTGAAGCTTTCTTT

size: few
J: TRBJ2-2
D: .
length: 13
V: TRBV24-1
CDR3: CATSDPGSGELFF
DNA: TGTGCCACCAGTGATCCCGGGTCCGGGGAGCTGTTTTTT

size: few
J: TRBJ2-2
D: TRBD2
length: 18
V: TRBV3-1/TRBV3-2
CDR3: CASTPPGGGAGWTGELFF
DNA: TGTGCCAGCACCCCCCCTGGCGGGGGGGCAGGTTGGACCGGGGAGCTGTTTTTT

size: .
J: TRBJ2-7
D: .
length: 11
V: TRBV11-2
CDR3: CASRAHYEQYF
DNA: TGTGCCAGCAGGGCTCACTACGAGCAGTACTTC

size: .
J: TRBJ2-7
D: TRBD1
length: 13
V: TRBV12-3/TRBV12-4
CDR3: CASSFEQGYEQYF
DNA: TGTGCCAGCAGTTTCGAACAGGGGTACGAGCAGTACTTC

size: .
J: TRBJ2-3
D: TRBD2
length: 17
V: TRBV7-2
CDR3: CASSSLTSGGAMYTQYF
DNA: TGTGCCAGCAGCTCCCTGACTAGCGGGGGGGCTATGTATACGCAGTATTTT

size: .
J: TRBJ1-2
D: .
length: 14
V: TRBV18
CDR3: CASSLGQGGYGYTF
DNA: TGTGCCAGCTCCCTCGGGCAGGGTGGCTATGGCTACACCTTC

size: .
J: TRBJ2-1
D: TRBD1
length: 16
V: TRBV15
CDR3: CATSRDFRDRDTEQFF
DNA: TGTGCCACCAGCAGAGACTTCCGGGACAGGGACACTGAGCAGTTCTTC

size: few
J: TRBJ1-4
D: .
length: 16
V: TRBV6-1
CDR3: CASSEVPSGVGEKLFF
DNA: TGTGCCAGCAGTGAAGTTCCATCGGGGGTGGGGGAAAAACTGTTTTTT

size: .
J: TRBJ2-7
D: TRBD1
length: 15
V: TRBV6-5
CDR3: CASSYRDRGPAEQYF
DNA: TGTGCCAGCAGTTACCGTGACAGGGGTCCAGCCGAGCAGTACTTC

size: .
J: TRBJ2-3
D: TRBD2
length: 18
V: TRBV9
CDR3: CASSAGSGTSGSTDTQYF
DNA: TGTGCCAGCAGCGCCGGCAGCGGGACTAGCGGGAGCACAGATACGCAGTATTTT

size: .
J: TRBJ1-4
D: TRBD1
length: 15
V: TRBV9
CDR3: CASSRTGATNEKLFF
DNA: TGTGCCAGCAGCAGGACAGGGGCAACTAATGAAAAACTGTTTTTT

size: .
J: TRBJ1-4
D: TRBD1
length: 15
V: TRBV11-2
CDR3: CASSPGTVGGEKLFF
DNA: TGTGCCAGCAGCCCCGGGACAGTCGGTGGTGAAAAACTGTTTTTT

size: .
J: TRBJ1-6
D: .
length: 14
V: TRBV27
CDR3: CASTVGRYNSPLHF
DNA: TGTGCCAGCACCGTTGGGCGCTATAATTCACCCCTCCACTTT

size: .
J: TRBJ2-5
D: TRBD2
length: 13
V: TRBV6-6
CDR3: CASSTRLAETQYF
DNA: TGTGCCAGCAGTACGAGACTAGCGGAGACCCAGTACTTC

size: .
J: TRBJ1-2
D: .
length: 15
V: TRBV7-2
CDR3: CASSLAGLGAEGYTF
DNA: TGTGCCAGCAGCTTAGCGGGCCTAGGGGCAGAAGGCTACACCTTC

size: .
J: TRBJ2-1
D: TRBD1
length: 15
V: TRBV5-4
CDR3: CASSLAEAGQDEQFF
DNA: TGTGCCAGCAGCCTCGCGGAGGCGGGACAGGATGAGCAGTTCTTC

size: .
J: TRBJ1-4
D: .
length: 14
V: TRBV5-4
CDR3: CASSIQQGSGGLFF
DNA: TGTGCCAGCAGCATACAGCAGGGGTCGGGCGGACTGTTTTTT

size: .
J: TRBJ1-5
D: .
length: 14
V: TRBV27
CDR3: CASRDTGSTRPQHF
DNA: TGTGCCAGCAGGGATACAGGTTCCACTCGGCCCCAGCATTTT

size: .
J: TRBJ2-7
D: TRBD1
length: 14
V: TRBV7-3
CDR3: CASSPGTGGGEQYF
DNA: TGTGCCAGCAGCCCTGGGACAGGGGGGGGCGAGCAGTACTTC

size: .
J: TRBJ1-3
D: TRBD1
length: 15
V: TRBV28
CDR3: CASSDGTGAGNTIYF
DNA: TGTGCCAGCAGTGACGGGACAGGGGCTGGAAACACCATATATTTT

size: .
J: TRBJ2-7
D: .
length: 13
V: TRBV5-6
CDR3: CASSLQGLYEQYF
DNA: TGTGCCAGCAGCTTGCAGGGGTTATACGAGCAGTACTTC

size: .
J: TRBJ1-5
D: TRBD1
length: 14
V: TRBV3-1/TRBV3-2
CDR3: CASSQVQGELPQHF
DNA: TGTGCCAGCAGCCAAGTCCAGGGGGAGCTGCCCCAGCATTTT

size: .
J: TRBJ1-5
D: .
length: 15
V: TRBV15
CDR3: CATSTLGGSNQPQHF
DNA: TGTGCCACCAGCACCCTCGGGGGTTCCAATCAGCCCCAGCATTTT

size: .
J: TRBJ2-7
D: .
length: 16
V: TRBV4-3
CDR3: CASSQALTGGGYEQYF
DNA: TGCGCCAGCAGCCAAGCTCTGACAGGTGGTGGCTACGAGCAGTACTTC

size: .
J: TRBJ2-7
D: .
length: 15
V: TRBV6-1
CDR3: CASSEAPGITYEQYF
DNA: TGTGCCAGCAGTGAAGCACCAGGGATTACCTACGAGCAGTACTTC

size: .
J: TRBJ1-1
D: .
length: 16
V: TRBV5-1
CDR3: CASSLRGSLMNTEAFF
DNA: TGCGCCAGCAGCTTGAGGGGCTCGCTGATGAACACTGAAGCTTTCTTT

size: .
J: TRBJ2-2
D: .
length: 14
V: TRBV19
CDR3: CASHTRGGTGELFF
DNA: TGTGCCAGTCACACTAGGGGGGGCACCGGGGAGCTGTTTTTT

size: .
J: TRBJ2-3
D: TRBD1
length: 19
V: TRBV18
CDR3: CASSPRRDRGAKNTDTQYF
DNA: TGTGCCAGCTCACCGCGCCGGGACAGGGGGGCGAAAAACACAGATACGCAGTATTTT